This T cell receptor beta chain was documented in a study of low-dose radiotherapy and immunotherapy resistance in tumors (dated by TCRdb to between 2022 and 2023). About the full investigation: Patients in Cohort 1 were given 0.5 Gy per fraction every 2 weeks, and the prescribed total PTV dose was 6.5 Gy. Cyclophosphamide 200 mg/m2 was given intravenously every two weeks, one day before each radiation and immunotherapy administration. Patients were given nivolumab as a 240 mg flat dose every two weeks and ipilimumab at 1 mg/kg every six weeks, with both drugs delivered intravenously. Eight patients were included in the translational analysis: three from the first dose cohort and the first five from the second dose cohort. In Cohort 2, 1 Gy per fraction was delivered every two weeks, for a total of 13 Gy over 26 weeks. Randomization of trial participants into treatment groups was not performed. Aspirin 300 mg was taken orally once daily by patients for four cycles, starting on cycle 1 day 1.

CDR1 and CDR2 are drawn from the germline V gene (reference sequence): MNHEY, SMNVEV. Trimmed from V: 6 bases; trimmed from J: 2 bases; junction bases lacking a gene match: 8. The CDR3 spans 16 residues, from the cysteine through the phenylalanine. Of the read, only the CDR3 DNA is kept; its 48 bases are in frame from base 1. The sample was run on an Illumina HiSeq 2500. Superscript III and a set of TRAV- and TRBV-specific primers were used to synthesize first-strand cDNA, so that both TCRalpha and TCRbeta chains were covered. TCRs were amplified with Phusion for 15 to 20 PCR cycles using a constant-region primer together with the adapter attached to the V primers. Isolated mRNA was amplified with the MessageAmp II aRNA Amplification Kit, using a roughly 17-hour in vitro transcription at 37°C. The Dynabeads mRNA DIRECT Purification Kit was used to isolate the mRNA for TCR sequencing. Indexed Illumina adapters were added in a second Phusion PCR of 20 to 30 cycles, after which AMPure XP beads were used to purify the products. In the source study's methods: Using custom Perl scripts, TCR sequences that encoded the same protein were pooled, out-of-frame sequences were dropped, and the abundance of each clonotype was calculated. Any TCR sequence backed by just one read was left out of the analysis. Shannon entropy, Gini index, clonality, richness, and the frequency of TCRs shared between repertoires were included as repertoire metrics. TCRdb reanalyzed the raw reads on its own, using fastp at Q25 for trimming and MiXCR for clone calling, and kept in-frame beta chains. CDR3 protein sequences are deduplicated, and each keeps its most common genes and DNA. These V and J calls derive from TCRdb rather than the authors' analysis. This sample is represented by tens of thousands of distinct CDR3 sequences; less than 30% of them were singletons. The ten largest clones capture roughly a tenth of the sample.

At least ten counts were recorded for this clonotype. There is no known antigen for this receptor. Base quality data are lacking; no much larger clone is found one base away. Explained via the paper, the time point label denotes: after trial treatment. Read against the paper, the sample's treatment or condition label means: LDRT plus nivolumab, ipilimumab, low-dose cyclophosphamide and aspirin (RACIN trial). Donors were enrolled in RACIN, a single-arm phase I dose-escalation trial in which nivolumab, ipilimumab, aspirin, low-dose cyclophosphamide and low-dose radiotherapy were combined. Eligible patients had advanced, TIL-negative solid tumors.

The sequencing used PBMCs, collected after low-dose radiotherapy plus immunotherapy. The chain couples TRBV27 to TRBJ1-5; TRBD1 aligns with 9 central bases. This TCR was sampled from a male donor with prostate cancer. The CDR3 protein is CASRVTGGAGNQPQHF. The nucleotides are TGTGCCAGCAGAGTAACAGGGGGCGCCGGCAATCAGCCCCAGCATTTT.